The rows below give T cell receptor beta chains drawn from one sample of a study of blood T cell repertoires in COVID-19. TCRdb's copy holds only in-frame clones and misses some; the assay was immunoSEQ multiplex PCR. This sample yields a few hundred thousand clones, of which around nine tenths are seen a single time; approximately 2.2% belongs to the top ten. The sample consisted of peripheral blood. These receptors were taken from a man in his forties or fifties with acute or convalescent COVID-19. CDR3s include the opening cysteine and the closing phenylalanine or tryptophan. D genes are given only for firm matches. For some rows the clone size is stated as once, few or many, or as a class when expanded; others skip it.

DNA,CDR3,V,size,J,D,length
TGCAGCGGCACCCAGTACCTTGAAGCTTTCTTT,CSGTQYLEAFF,TRBV29-1,NA,TRBJ1-1,NA,11
TGTGCCAGCAGCTTAATTACAGGGGGTGAAGCTTTCTTT,CASSLITGGEAFF,TRBV7-3,NA,TRBJ1-1,TRBD1,13
TGTGCCAGCAGCCATGCGGACAGGGGGCGTTCACCCCTCCACTTT,CASSHADRGRSPLHF,TRBV3-1/TRBV3-2,NA,TRBJ1-6,TRBD1,15
TGTGCCAGCAGCTTAGGACTTACTGGGGAACTAGGGACACCCCTCCACTTT,CASSLGLTGELGTPLHF,TRBV5-4,NA,TRBJ1-6,NA,17
TGCGCCAGCAGCCCACGGGGGGGGTCCAATTCACCCCTCCACTTT,CASSPRGGSNSPLHF,TRBV5-1,NA,TRBJ1-6,NA,15
TGTGCCAGCAGCCCGAGCGGGGGGGCTCTTACGCAGTATTTT,CASSPSGGALTQYF,TRBV3-1/TRBV3-2,NA,TRBJ2-3,TRBD2,14
TGCGCCAGCATGGGGAGGGTCGATTCACCCCTCCACTTT,CASMGRVDSPLHF,TRBV10-1,NA,TRBJ1-6,NA,13
TGTGCCAGCTCGGATAGGAGGTCGGGTGAGTTTCGGCAGTTCTTC,CASSDRRSGEFRQFF,TRBV6-5,NA,TRBJ2-1,NA,15
TGTGCCAGTAGCCCTAGGGGAGGCGAGCAGTACTTC,CASSPRGGEQYF,TRBV19,NA,TRBJ2-7,NA,12
TGTGCCAGCTCCCCCGGGGAGAAGACCCAGTACTTC,CASSPGEKTQYF,TRBV18,once,TRBJ2-5,NA,12
TGTGCCAGCAGCCCGGGCTGGAGCGGGGGGGCAGGTGAGCAGTTCTTC,CASSPGWSGGAGEQFF,TRBV11-3,few,TRBJ2-1,TRBD2,16
TGTGCCAGCACCTCCTCGGACTCTCTACCCACCTACGAGCAGTACTTC,CASTSSDSLPTYEQYF,TRBV9,few,TRBJ2-7,NA,16
TGTGCCAGCAGCTTGGGCGGGGGGGAAGATACGCAGTATTTT,CASSLGGGEDTQYF,TRBV5-4,NA,TRBJ2-3,TRBD2,14
TGTGCCAGCAAAGCGGGACGATCCACAGATACGCAGTATTTT,CASKAGRSTDTQYF,TRBV6-5,once,TRBJ2-3,TRBD2,14
TGCGCCAGCAGCCTACGGGACAGGGGGGGGGAGACCCAGTACTTC,CASSLRDRGGETQYF,TRBV4-1,NA,TRBJ2-5,TRBD1,15
TGTGCCAGCAGCCTGGATGTCAGGGCTAAATCACCCCTCCACTTT,CASSLDVRAKSPLHF,TRBV2,NA,TRBJ1-6,NA,15
TGCAGTGCTAGTAGGGACAGGGGGCAGTTCAATTCACCCCTCCACTTT,CSASRDRGQFNSPLHF,TRBV20-1,few,TRBJ1-6,TRBD1,16
TGTGCCAGCAGCCAAGAGATAGCGGGGGGAGCCTACGAGCAGTACTTC,CASSQEIAGGAYEQYF,TRBV4-2,few,TRBJ2-7,TRBD2,16
TGTGCCAGCAGTTACTCAGGAGGGGGCCTGAATGGCTACACCTTC,CASSYSGGGLNGYTF,TRBV6-6,NA,TRBJ1-2,TRBD1,15
TGTGCCAGCGCTTCAAGGGGATGGAATCAGCCCCAGCATTTT,CASASRGWNQPQHF,TRBV2,NA,TRBJ1-5,NA,14
TGTGCCAGCTCACCACCCGCTAGGAACACCGGGGAGCTGTTTTTT,CASSPPARNTGELFF,TRBV18,NA,TRBJ2-2,NA,15
TGCGCCAGCAGCCAAGATTGGTTGGGGGCATATTCACCCCTCCACTTT,CASSQDWLGAYSPLHF,TRBV4-1,NA,TRBJ1-6,NA,16
TGCGCCAGCAGGAGTACGCCTAGCGGGCTCTACGAGCAGTACTTC,CASRSTPSGLYEQYF,TRBV10-2,NA,TRBJ2-7,TRBD2,15
TGTGCCAGCAGTTGGGGAGGAGGTGAAAAACTGTTTTTT,CASSWGGGEKLFF,TRBV7-9,NA,TRBJ1-4,NA,13
TGTGCCAGCGAAGGGACAGGGGCCGGGGAGCTGTTTTTT,CASEGTGAGELFF,TRBV6-5,many,TRBJ2-2,TRBD1,13
TGTGCCAGCTTTTCCACAGCCGCGAACACCGGGGAGCTGTTTTTT,CASFSTAANTGELFF,TRBV5-5,NA,TRBJ2-2,NA,15
TGCGCCAGCAGCTACGCTCCGGGACTCCCGAACACTGAAGCTTTCTTT,CASSYAPGLPNTEAFF,TRBV5-1,NA,TRBJ1-1,NA,16
TGCAGTGCTAGTGTAAGCGGGGGTAGTAATGAGCAGTTCTTC,CSASVSGGSNEQFF,TRBV20-1,NA,TRBJ2-1,TRBD2,14
TGTGCCAGTACCATGGGGGTGGGGGCAGTGAACACTGAAGCTTTCTTT,CASTMGVGAVNTEAFF,TRBV19,once,TRBJ1-1,NA,16
TGTGCCACCAGCAGAGATACAGGGTACGACGAGCAGTACTTC,CATSRDTGYDEQYF,TRBV15,NA,TRBJ2-7,NA,14
TGTGCCAGCAGCCAAGATCCGAGGACTGGAAACACCATATATTTT,CASSQDPRTGNTIYF,TRBV3-1/TRBV3-2,NA,TRBJ1-3,NA,15
TGTGCCAGTAGTATACTAGGGGCGATAAACAATGAGCAGTTCTTC,CASSILGAINNEQFF,TRBV19,NA,TRBJ2-1,NA,15
TGCAGCGGCGACAGCTATGGCTACACCTTC,CSGDSYGYTF,TRBV29-1,NA,TRBJ1-2,NA,10
TGTGCCAGCCTTGGACAGGGGGTTGGCGAGCAGTACTTC,CASLGQGVGEQYF,TRBV5-4,NA,TRBJ2-7,TRBD1,13
TGTGCCAGCAGCTTAGATTCGGGAACCTACAATGAGCAGTTCTTC,CASSLDSGTYNEQFF,TRBV11-3,NA,TRBJ2-1,NA,15
TGTGCCAGCTCACCACAGGACAGGGCGACCCCTTACGAGCAGTACTTC,CASSPQDRATPYEQYF,TRBV18,NA,TRBJ2-7,TRBD1,16
TGTGCCAGCAGCTTAACCGGCAGCGTAAAGGAGCAGTACTTC,CASSLTGSVKEQYF,TRBV7-3,NA,TRBJ2-7,NA,14
TGTGCCTGGAGGACAGGGTCAGGGGAAAAACTGTTTTTT,CAWRTGSGEKLFF,TRBV30,NA,TRBJ1-4,TRBD1,13
TGCGCCAGCAGTGAGTCGTGGAGACCACTGGACACCGGGGAGCTGTTTTTT,CASSESWRPLDTGELFF,TRBV10-1,NA,TRBJ2-2,NA,17
TGCGCCAGCAGCTTGGGGGACACCTCCCTTGAAGCTTTCTTT,CASSLGDTSLEAFF,TRBV5-1,NA,TRBJ1-1,NA,14
TGTGCCAGCAGTTCCCCCCTCCGGGGTTACAATGAGCAGTTCTTC,CASSSPLRGYNEQFF,TRBV27,NA,TRBJ2-1,NA,15
TGTGCCAGTAGTATAGAAGCGGGGGGGACCACAGATACGCAGTATTTT,CASSIEAGGTTDTQYF,TRBV19,once,TRBJ2-3,TRBD2,16
TGTGCCAGCTGCCGGTGGGAGACGACAGATACGCAGTATTTT,CASCRWETTDTQYF,TRBV3-1/TRBV3-2,NA,TRBJ2-3,NA,14
TGTGCCAACCGGGAGGGTTACGACCCAGTGAACACTGAAGCTTTCTTT,CANREGYDPVNTEAFF,TRBV2,NA,TRBJ1-1,NA,16
TGTGCCAGCGACAGGGGGAACACCGGGGAGCTGTTTTTT,CASDRGNTGELFF,TRBV6-5,NA,TRBJ2-2,TRBD1,13
TGTGCCAGCAGCCCCGAACTAGCGGATACGCAGTATTTT,CASSPELADTQYF,TRBV5-4,once,TRBJ2-3,TRBD2,13
TGTGCCAGCAGCGGAACTCAGGGGGCTTATGGCTACACCTTC,CASSGTQGAYGYTF,TRBV9,NA,TRBJ1-2,TRBD1,14
TGTGCCAGCAGGAGGGCGGGGGGGGAATATTACGAGCAGTACTTC,CASRRAGGEYYEQYF,TRBV6-5,once,TRBJ2-7,TRBD2,15
TGTGCCAGCAGCCCAGGGGGGGGACAGGGGCAAAGTTGGCACTATGGCTACACCTTC,CASSPGGGQGQSWHYGYTF,TRBV5-4,NA,TRBJ1-2,TRBD1,19
TGTGCCAGCAGATCGACAGGGCGTTACAATCAGCCCCAGCATTTT,CASRSTGRYNQPQHF,TRBV6-5,NA,TRBJ1-5,TRBD1,15
TGTGCCAGCAGGCCGGGACTATCCACAGATACGCAGTATTTT,CASRPGLSTDTQYF,TRBV2,NA,TRBJ2-3,TRBD2,14
TGTGCCAGCGGCAGGGGTAACAATCAGCCCCAGCATTTT,CASGRGNNQPQHF,TRBV6-5,NA,TRBJ1-5,NA,13
TGTGCCAGCAGCCGGGGGACAGGGAGGTACGAGCAGTACTTC,CASSRGTGRYEQYF,TRBV5-5,NA,TRBJ2-7,TRBD1,14
TGTGCCAGCAGCCCGCGGTGGGGGGTTGGCAATGAGCAGTTCTTC,CASSPRWGVGNEQFF,TRBV9,NA,TRBJ2-1,NA,15
TGCGCCAGCAGCCACCCCGCGGAGCGGGGAGTGTCGTGGGGCTACACCTTC,CASSHPAERGVSWGYTF,TRBV4-1,NA,TRBJ1-2,NA,17
TGTGCCAGCAGCTTGGATTACAGCGTTGGGGCCACTGAAGCTTTCTTT,CASSLDYSVGATEAFF,TRBV5-6,NA,TRBJ1-1,NA,16
TGTGCCAGCAGCCAACCATGGACAGGGGCGAAGAGACAGTACTTC,CASSQPWTGAKRQYF,TRBV14,once,TRBJ2-7,TRBD1,15
TGTGCCTGGAGAGACAGAAGTGGGGAGACCCAGTACTTC,CAWRDRSGETQYF,TRBV30,few,TRBJ2-5,NA,13